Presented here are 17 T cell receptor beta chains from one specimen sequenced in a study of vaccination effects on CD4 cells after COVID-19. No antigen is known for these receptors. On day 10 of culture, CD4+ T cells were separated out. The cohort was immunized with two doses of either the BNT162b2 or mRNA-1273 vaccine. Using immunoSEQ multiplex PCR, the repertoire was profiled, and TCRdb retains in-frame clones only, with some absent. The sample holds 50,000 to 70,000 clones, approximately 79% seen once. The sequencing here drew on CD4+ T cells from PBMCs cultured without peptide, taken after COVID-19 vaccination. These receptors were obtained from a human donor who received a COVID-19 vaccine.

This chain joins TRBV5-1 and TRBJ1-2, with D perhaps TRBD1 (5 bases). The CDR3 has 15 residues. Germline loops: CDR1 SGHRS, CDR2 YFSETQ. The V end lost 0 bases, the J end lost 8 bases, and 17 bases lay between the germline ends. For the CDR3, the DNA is TGCGCCAGCAGCTTGGCCACGACAGCGTCCTCAGGCTACACCTTC. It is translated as CASSLATTASSGYTF.

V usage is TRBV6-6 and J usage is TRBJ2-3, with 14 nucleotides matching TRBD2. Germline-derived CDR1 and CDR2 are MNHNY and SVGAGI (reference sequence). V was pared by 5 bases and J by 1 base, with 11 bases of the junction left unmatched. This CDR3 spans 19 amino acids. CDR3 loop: CASSHIGLAGGLGTDTQYF. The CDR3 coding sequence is TGTGCCAGCAGTCACATAGGACTAGCGGGGGGACTAGGCACAGATACGCAGTATTTT.

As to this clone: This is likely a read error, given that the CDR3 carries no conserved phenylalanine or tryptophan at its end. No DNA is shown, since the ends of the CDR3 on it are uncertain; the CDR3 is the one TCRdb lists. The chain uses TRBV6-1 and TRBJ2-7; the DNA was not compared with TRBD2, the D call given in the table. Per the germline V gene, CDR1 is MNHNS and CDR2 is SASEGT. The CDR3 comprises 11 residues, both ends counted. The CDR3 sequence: CASSEANRLGI.

The CDR3 DNA is TGTGCCAGCAGTTACGGGGCCTTTATTGAGACCCAGTACTTC. This translates into CASSYGAFIETQYF. The V gene is TRBV6-6, the J gene TRBJ2-5; tentative D call: TRBD1 (5 bases). In germline, CDR1 is MNHNY, CDR2 SVGAGI (reference sequence). This CDR3 comprises 14 residues. V gave up 2 bases and J gave up 5 bases, with 12 bases separating them.

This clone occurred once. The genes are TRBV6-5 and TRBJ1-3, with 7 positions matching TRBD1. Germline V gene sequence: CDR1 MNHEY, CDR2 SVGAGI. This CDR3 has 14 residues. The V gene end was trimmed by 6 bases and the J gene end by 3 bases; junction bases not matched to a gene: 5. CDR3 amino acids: CASSTGVGGNTIYF. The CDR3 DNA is TGTGCCAGCAGCACAGGGGTGGGTGGAAACACCATATATTTT.

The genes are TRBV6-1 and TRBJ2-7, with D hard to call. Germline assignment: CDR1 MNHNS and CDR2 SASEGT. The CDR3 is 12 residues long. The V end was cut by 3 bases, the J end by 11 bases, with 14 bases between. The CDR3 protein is CASSENSVREYV. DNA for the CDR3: TGTGCCAGCAGTGAGAACAGTGTACGGGAGTACGTC.

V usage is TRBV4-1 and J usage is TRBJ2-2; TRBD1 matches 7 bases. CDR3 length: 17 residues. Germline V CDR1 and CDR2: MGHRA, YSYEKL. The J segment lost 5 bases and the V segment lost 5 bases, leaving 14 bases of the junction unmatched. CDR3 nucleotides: TGCGCCAGCAGCTCAGCGCCGGGACAGAGTGGGACCGGGGAGCTGTTTTTT. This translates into CASSSAPGQSGTGELFF.

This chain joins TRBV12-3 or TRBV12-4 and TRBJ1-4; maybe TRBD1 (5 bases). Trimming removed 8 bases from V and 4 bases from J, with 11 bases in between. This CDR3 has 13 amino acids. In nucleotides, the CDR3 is TGTGCCAGCCGGCGGGGGGGTAATGAAAAACTGTTTTTT. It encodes CASRRGGNEKLFF.

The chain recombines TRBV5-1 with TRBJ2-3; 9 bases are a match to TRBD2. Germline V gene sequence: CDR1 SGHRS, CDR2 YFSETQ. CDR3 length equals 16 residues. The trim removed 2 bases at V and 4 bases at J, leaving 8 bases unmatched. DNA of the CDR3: TGCGCCAGCAGCTTAAGAAGCGGGGGGTTGGCAGATACGCAGTATTTT. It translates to CASSLRSGGLADTQYF. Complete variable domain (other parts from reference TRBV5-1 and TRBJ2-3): KAGVTQTPRYLIKTRGQQVTLSCSPISGHRSVSWYQQTPGQGLQFLFEYFSETQRNKGNFPGRFSGRQFSNSRSEMNVSTLELGDSALYLCASSLRSGGLADTQYFGPGTRLTVL.

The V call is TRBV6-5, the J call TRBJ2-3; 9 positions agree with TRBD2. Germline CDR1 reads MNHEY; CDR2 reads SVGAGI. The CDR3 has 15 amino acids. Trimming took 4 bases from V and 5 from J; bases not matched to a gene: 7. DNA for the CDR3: TGTGCCAGCAGTTGGGCGGGAGCGGGGGGAGATACGCAGTATTTT. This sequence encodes CASSWAGAGGDTQYF.

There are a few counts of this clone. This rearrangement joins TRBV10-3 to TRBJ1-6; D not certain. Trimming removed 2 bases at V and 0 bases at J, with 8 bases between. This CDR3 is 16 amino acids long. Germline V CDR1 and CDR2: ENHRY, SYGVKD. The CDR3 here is CAISELGSSYNSPLHF. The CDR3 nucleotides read TGTGCCATCAGTGAGCTAGGGAGCTCCTATAATTCACCCCTCCACTTT.

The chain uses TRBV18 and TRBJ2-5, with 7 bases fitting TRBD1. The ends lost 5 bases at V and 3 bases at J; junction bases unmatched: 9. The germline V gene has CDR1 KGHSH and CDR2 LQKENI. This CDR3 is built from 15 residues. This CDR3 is CASSSLQGTKETQYF. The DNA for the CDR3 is TGTGCCAGCTCATCACTACAGGGGACAAAAGAGACCCAGTACTTC.

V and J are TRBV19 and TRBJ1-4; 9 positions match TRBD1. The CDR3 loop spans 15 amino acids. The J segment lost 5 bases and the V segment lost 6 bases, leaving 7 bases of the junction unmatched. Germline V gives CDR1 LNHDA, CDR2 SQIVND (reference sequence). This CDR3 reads CASRKPGTGNEKLFF. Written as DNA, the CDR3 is TGTGCCAGTAGAAAGCCGGGGACAGGGAATGAAAAACTGTTTTTT.

This CDR3 reads CASSQALSTDTQYF. CDR3 DNA sequence: TGTGCCAGCAGCCAAGCGTTAAGCACAGATACGCAGTATTTT. The chain combines TRBV3-1 (or the pseudogene TRBV3-2) with TRBJ2-3; D call uncertain. The CDR3 runs 14 residues. Germline assignment: CDR1 LGHDT and CDR2 YNNKEL (reference sequence). Trimming cost V 1 base and J 0 bases, with 5 bases left between them.

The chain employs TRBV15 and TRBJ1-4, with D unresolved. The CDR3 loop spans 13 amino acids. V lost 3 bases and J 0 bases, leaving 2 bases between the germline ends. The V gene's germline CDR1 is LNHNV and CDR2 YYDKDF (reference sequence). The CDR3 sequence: CATSRATNEKLFF. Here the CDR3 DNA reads TGTGCCACCAGCAGGGCAACTAATGAAAAACTGTTTTTT.

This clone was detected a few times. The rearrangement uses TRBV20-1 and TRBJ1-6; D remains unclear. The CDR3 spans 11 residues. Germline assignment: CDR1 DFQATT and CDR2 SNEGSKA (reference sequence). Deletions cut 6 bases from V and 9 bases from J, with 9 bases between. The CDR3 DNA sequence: TGCAGTGCAGGGCCCGGTTCACCCCTCCACTTT. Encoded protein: CSAGPGSPLHF.

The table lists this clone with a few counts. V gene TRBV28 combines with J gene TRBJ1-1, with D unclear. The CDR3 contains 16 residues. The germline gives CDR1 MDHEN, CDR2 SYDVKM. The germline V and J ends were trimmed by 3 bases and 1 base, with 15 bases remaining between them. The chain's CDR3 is CASSFLRGGRNTEAFF. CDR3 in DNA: TGTGCCAGCAGTTTCCTCCGGGGAGGTCGGAACACTGAAGCTTTCTTT.